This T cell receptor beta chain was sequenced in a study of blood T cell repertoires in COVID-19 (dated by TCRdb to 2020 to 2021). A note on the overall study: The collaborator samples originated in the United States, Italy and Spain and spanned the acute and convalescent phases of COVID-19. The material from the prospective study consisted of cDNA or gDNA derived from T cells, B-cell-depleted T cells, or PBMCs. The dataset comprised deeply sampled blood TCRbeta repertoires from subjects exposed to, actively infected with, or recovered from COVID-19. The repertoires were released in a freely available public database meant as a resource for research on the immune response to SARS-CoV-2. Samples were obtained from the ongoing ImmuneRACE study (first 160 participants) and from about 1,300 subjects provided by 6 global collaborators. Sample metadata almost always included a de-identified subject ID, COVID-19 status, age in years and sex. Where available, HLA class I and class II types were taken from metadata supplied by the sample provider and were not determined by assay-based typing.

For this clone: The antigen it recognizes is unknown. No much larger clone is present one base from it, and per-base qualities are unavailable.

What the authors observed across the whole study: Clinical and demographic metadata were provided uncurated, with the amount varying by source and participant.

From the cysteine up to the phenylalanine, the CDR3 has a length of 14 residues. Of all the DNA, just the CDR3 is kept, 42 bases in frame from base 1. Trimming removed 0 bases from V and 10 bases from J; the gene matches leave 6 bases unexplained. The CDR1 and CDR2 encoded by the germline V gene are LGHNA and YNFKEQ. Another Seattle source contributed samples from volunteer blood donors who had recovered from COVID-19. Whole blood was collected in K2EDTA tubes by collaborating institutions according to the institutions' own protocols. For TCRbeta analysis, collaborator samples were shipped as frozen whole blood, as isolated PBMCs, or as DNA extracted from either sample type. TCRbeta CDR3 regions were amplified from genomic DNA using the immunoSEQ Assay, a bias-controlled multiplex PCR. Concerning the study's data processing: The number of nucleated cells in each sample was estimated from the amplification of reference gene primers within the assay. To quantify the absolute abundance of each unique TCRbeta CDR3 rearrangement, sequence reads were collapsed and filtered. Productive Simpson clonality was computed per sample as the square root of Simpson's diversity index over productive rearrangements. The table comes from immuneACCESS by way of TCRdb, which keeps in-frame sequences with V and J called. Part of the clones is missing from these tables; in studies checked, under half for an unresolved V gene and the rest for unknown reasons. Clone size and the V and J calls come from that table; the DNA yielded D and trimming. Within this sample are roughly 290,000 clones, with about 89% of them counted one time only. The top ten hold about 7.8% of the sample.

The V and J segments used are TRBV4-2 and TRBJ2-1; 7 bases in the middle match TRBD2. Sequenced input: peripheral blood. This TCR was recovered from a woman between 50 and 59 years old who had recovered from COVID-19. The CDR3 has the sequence CASSQDGAGAEQFF. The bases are TGTGCCAGCAGCCAAGATGGGGCGGGAGCGGAGCAGTTCTTC.